These 24 T cell receptor beta chains were sequenced from one sample in a study of identical twins listed by TCRdb under 2016. Receptor amplification or capture employed 5' RACE. The sequencing machine was an Illumina HiSeq 2000. TCRdb trimmed the raw reads at Q25, called clones with MiXCR and kept productive beta chains. Each CDR3 protein gets just one entry, which takes the most common genes and DNA from the rows behind it. Across this sample there are roughly 750,000 distinct CDR3 sequences, with around 20% seen only once. Clones ranked in the top ten supply roughly 4.3% of the sample. The same sample was also studied in work on T cells expressing NK-cell markers.

The sequenced sample consisted of PBMCs. The receptor source for this set is a woman aged 18-35 years in good health.

The chain recombines TRBV6-1 with TRBJ2-5, with 10 positions matching TRBD2. Trimming at V came to 5 bases and at J to 5 bases, leaving 11 bases not matched to a gene. Per germline, CDR1 MNHNS and CDR2 SASEGT. This CDR3 has 16 residues. CDR3 nucleotides: TGTGCCAGCAGTAAAACCCTAGCGGGAGTACGGGAGACCCAGTACTTC. It translates to CASSKTLAGVRETQYF.

This clonotype was counted between two and nine times. V is TRBV20-1 and J is TRBJ2-1, with D perhaps TRBD1 or TRBD2 (5 bases each). The CDR3 runs 14 residues. Germline CDR1 and CDR2: DFQATT and SNEGSKA (reference sequence). V was shortened by 2 bases and J by 0 bases, with 8 bases between the two germline ends. The CDR3 loop reads CSARRDPSYNEQFF. The CDR3 coding sequence is TGCAGTGCTAGACGGGACCCCTCCTACAATGAGCAGTTCTTC.

The chain combines TRBV12-3 or TRBV12-4 with TRBJ2-2; unclear D gene. CDR3 length: 13 residues. Trimming took 4 bases from V and 8 from J, leaving 11 bases between them. CDR3 sequence: CASSSLVRGELFF. CDR3 bases: TGTGCCAGCAGTTCCCTAGTTCGGGGGGAGCTGTTTTTT.

Worth noting for this clonotype: Because it lacks the conserved phenylalanine or tryptophan at the end, this CDR3 is likely a read error. This chain links TRBV11-3 with TRBJ2-7, with 9 bases identical to TRBD1. Germline CDR1 reads SGHNT; CDR2 reads YENEEA. J lost 8 bases, V lost 5 bases, and 4 bases had no gene match. CDR3 length: 12 residues. The CDR3 loop reads CASSQGQGKQYL. The CDR3 nucleotides are TGTGCCAGCAGCCAGGGACAGGGAAAGCAGTACTTA.

The chain recombines TRBV4-3 with TRBJ2-7, with 10 positions matching TRBD1. The CDR3 spans 17 residues. From germline, CDR1 is LGHNA and CDR2 YSLEER. Trimming cost V 1 base and J 5 bases; bases outside gene matches: 11. Here the CDR3 DNA reads TGCGCCAGCAGCCAAGGATACCCGGGACAGGGGTCGCACGAGCAGTACTTC. Its translation: CASSQGYPGQGSHEQYF.

The chain recombines TRBV12-5 with TRBJ2-1, with D maybe TRBD2 (5 bases). This CDR3 is built from 15 residues. V shed 5 bases and J shed 5 bases, with 16 bases lying between them. In germline, CDR1 is LGHNT, CDR2 FRNRAP. The CDR3 DNA reads as TGTGCTAGTGGTAAACTAGGTACCCGGGACAATGAGCAGTTCTTC. It specifies CASGKLGTRDNEQFF.

V is TRBV4-2 and J is TRBJ2-5, with 13 bases aligning to TRBD2. Germline assignment: CDR1 LGHNA and CDR2 YNFKEQ. V lost 6 bases, J lost 5 bases, and 12 bases stayed unmatched. There are 17 residues in the CDR3. The CDR3 here is CASSPMRGLAGVETQYF. DNA of the CDR3: TGTGCCAGCAGTCCAATGAGAGGACTAGCGGGGGTGGAGACCCAGTACTTC.

The chain is built from TRBV7-9 and TRBJ2-1; D possibly matches TRBD1 or TRBD2 (5 bases each). The V gene's germline CDR1 is SEHNR and CDR2 FQNEAQ (reference sequence). Between the trimmed V and J ends, which lost 8 bases and 7 bases, there was a span of 12 bases. CDR3 size: 12 residues. The CDR3 nucleotides are TGTGCCAGCCAGGGACGTCAAAATGAGCAGTTCTTC. This gives the protein CASQGRQNEQFF.

This clonotype was found once. The chain has TRBV4-1 and TRBJ2-1; D possibly uses TRBD1 or TRBD2 (6 bases each). Germline assignment: CDR1 MGHRA and CDR2 YSYEKL. V was clipped by 3 bases and J by 8 bases, with 14 bases between them. This CDR3 has 14 residues. CDR3 residues: CASSHSDGGHEQFF. CDR3 DNA: TGCGCCAGCAGCCACTCGGACGGGGGCCATGAGCAGTTCTTC.

This clonotype has a handful of counts. The chain is built from TRBV25-1 and TRBJ2-1, with D possibly TRBD2 on 6 matching bases. V lost 10 bases and J lost 0, with 19 bases in between. There are 16 residues in the CDR3. In germline, CDR1 is MGHDK, CDR2 SYGVNS. The CDR3 coding sequence is TGTGCCACTACGGACCGCGGGGAGAGCTCCTACAATGAGCAGTTCTTC. Protein product: CATTDRGESSYNEQFF.

The J gene is TRBJ2-2, the V gene TRBV5-1; 7 bases agree with TRBD2. This CDR3 is built from 15 residues. The ends lost 4 bases at V and 1 base at J; junction bases unmatched: 4. The germline V gene encodes CDR1 SGHRS and CDR2 YFSETQ. The CDR3 DNA reads TGCGCCAGCAGCCGGCTAGCGGAGAACACCGGGGAGCTGTTTTTT. Its protein is CASSRLAENTGELFF.

The chain combines TRBV7-9 with TRBJ2-7; D may correspond to TRBD1 or TRBD2 (7 bases each). CDR1 is SEHNR and CDR2 is FQNEAQ in the germline V gene (reference sequence). Deletions cut 5 bases from V and 6 bases from J, with 17 bases between. The CDR3 length is 14 residues. The CDR3 DNA follows: TGTGCCAGCAGCCCGCCCGACAGGGAGGGCGAGCAGTACTTC. Translating gives CASSPPDREGEQYF.

The chain recombines TRBV10-3 with TRBJ2-3, with D perhaps matching TRBD1 or TRBD2 (7 bases each). CDR3 length: 15 amino acids. In germline, CDR1 is ENHRY, CDR2 SYGVKD. V lost 2 bases, J lost 3 bases, and 12 bases lay in between. DNA of the CDR3: TGTGCCATCAGTGAGGGCCAGGGGGGGACAGATACGCAGTATTTT. As protein: CAISEGQGGTDTQYF.

In this sample, this clonotype turned up a few times. The chain combines TRBV10-3 with TRBJ2-7; D perhaps matches TRBD2 (6 bases). The V gene lost 2 bases and the J gene lost 0 bases, with 11 bases spanning the gap. Germline V gene data show CDR1 as ENHRY and CDR2 as SYGVKD. The CDR3 runs to 15 residues. CDR3 in DNA: TGTGCCATCAGTGAGGGTGGCGGGGTCTCCTACGAGCAGTACTTC. It codes for CAISEGGGVSYEQYF.

At least ten counts were recorded for this clonotype. The V call is TRBV5-1, the J call TRBJ1-1; D remains ambiguous. In germline, CDR1 is SGHRS, CDR2 YFSETQ. The CDR3 sequence is 13 residues long. V shed 0 bases and J shed 1 base, with 4 bases lying between them. The CDR3 reads CASSLDPNTEAFF. CDR3 coding DNA: TGCGCCAGCAGCTTGGACCCGAACACTGAAGCTTTCTTT.

This rearrangement joins TRBV20-1 to TRBJ2-3; TRBD2 aligns across 11 bases. Germline trimming cut 0 bases from V and 0 bases from J; bases unmatched to any gene: 5. CDR1 DFQATT and CDR2 SNEGSKA come from the germline V gene (reference sequence). CDR3 length: 17 amino acids. The chain's CDR3 is CSARDRVAGGSTDTQYF. The CDR3 nucleotides are TGCAGTGCTAGAGATCGGGTAGCGGGAGGGAGCACAGATACGCAGTATTTT.

This clonotype was picked up many times. The rearrangement uses TRBV6-2 or TRBV6-3 and TRBJ2-2; no clear D. The germline V and J ends were trimmed by 3 bases and 3 bases, with 11 bases remaining between them. Germline CDR1 and CDR2: MNHEY and SVGEGT. This CDR3 comprises 15 residues. CDR3 sequence (DNA): TGTGCCAGCAGTTATGGGCGGAGACACACCGGGGAGCTGTTTTTT. As protein: CASSYGRRHTGELFF.

This clonotype showed up just a few times. The chain couples TRBV20-1 to TRBJ1-6; a weak D match, TRBD1 (6 bases). The V gene lost 4 bases and the J gene lost 7 bases, with 8 bases spanning the gap. The CDR3 is made up of 12 amino acids. Germline V CDR1 and CDR2: DFQATT, SNEGSKA (reference sequence). The CDR3 nucleotides are TGCAGTGCTAAAGGGGGGAATTCACCCCTCCACTTT. This codes for CSAKGGNSPLHF.

This clonotype has only a few counts. The chain couples TRBV20-1 to TRBJ1-5, with a possible D match to TRBD1 (6 bases). With 0 bases removed from V and 4 bases from J, the gap between germline ends came to 16 bases. The CDR3 covers 16 residues. Germline CDR1 reads DFQATT; CDR2 reads SNEGSKA (reference sequence). This chain's CDR3 is CSARDGGRVANQPQHF. The CDR3 region has the DNA TGCAGTGCTAGAGATGGGGGCAGGGTGGCGAATCAGCCCCAGCATTTT.

This clonotype was counted at least ten times. The chain combines TRBV12-3 or TRBV12-4 with TRBJ2-7; D is unclear. Trimming took 5 bases from V and 5 from J, leaving 16 bases between them. This CDR3 contains 14 residues. This chain's CDR3 is CASSLGYPGDEQYF. CDR3 nucleotide sequence: TGTGCCAGCAGTCTAGGATACCCTGGGGACGAGCAGTACTTC.

The chain couples TRBV7-3 to TRBJ1-1; D is undetermined. The CDR3 totals 10 residues. V lost 2 bases and J 12 bases, leaving 7 bases between the germline ends. The germline V gene encodes CDR1 SGHTA and CDR2 FQGTGA. This chain's CDR3 is CASSLPGTFF. For the CDR3, the DNA is TGTGCCAGCAGCTTACCCGGGACTTTCTTT.

The CDR3 spells CASSPSGTSTGELFF. CDR3 sequence (DNA): TGTGCCAGCAGCCCCTCCGGGACATCAACCGGGGAGCTGTTTTTT. The chain employs TRBV7-2 and TRBJ2-2, with D perhaps TRBD1 (6 bases). The CDR3 is 15 residues long. Germline lookup yields CDR1 SGHTA and CDR2 FQGNSA. V was trimmed by 5 bases and J by 5 bases, leaving 15 bases between them.

This clonotype was seen a handful of times. The chain couples TRBV12-3 or TRBV12-4 to TRBJ1-2, with D possibly TRBD1 on 6 matching bases. The CDR3 is made up of 14 amino acids. With 3 bases removed from V and 3 bases from J, the gap between germline ends came to 11 bases. The DNA for the CDR3 is TGTGCCAGCAGTTTGGGGGGCCCCGACTATGGCTACACCTTC. It is translated as CASSLGGPDYGYTF.

In this sample, this clonotype turned up many times. The genes are TRBV12-3 or TRBV12-4 and TRBJ2-1; D is possibly TRBD1 (6 bases). V lost 6 bases to trimming and J lost 1 base, with 10 bases between them. This CDR3 region has 14 residues. CDR3 protein: CASRPTGSYNEQFF. CDR3 in DNA: TGTGCCAGCAGGCCGACAGGTTCCTACAATGAGCAGTTCTTC.